This T cell receptor (beta chain) was sequenced in a study of OX40 agonist ivuxolimab in advanced cancers. Libraries were prepared by immunoSEQ multiplex PCR; TCRdb keeps only in-frame clonotypes and omits some of them. The sample records tens of thousands of clones, 92% being singletons. General observations from the study: Clones of CD4+ and CD8+ blood T cells grew by week 6 at doses of 0.1 to 3.0 mg/kg.

About this clone: Antigen: not known.

CDR3 length equals 14 residues. Germline CDR1 and CDR2: SGHAT and FQNNGV. With V trimmed by 4 bases and J by 1 base, 3 bases remained unmatched. The sequenced sample was CD4+ or CD8+ T cells sorted from blood, obtained in a trial of the OX40 agonist ivuxolimab. This receptor was identified in an adult with an advanced solid tumor such as melanoma, head and neck, liver or kidney cancer. The genes are TRBV11-2 and TRBJ2-7, with 8 bases lining up with TRBD1. The CDR3 DNA sequence: TGTGCCAGCAGCTCAAGGACAGGGTCCTACGAGCAGTACTTC. It translates to CASSSRTGSYEQYF.